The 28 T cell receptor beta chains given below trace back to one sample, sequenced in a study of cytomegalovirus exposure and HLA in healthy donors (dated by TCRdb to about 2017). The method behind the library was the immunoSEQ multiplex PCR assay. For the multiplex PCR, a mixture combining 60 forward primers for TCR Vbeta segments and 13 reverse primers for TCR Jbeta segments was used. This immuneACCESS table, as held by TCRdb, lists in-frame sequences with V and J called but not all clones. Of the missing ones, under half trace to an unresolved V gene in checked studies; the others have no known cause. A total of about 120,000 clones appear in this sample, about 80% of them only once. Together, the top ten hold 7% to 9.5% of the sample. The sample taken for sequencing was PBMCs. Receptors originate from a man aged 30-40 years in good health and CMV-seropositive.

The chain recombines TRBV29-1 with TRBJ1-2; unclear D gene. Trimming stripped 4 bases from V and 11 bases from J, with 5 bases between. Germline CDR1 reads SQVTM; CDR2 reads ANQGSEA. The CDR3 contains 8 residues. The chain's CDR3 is CSVGQYTF. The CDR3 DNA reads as TGCAGCGTTGGTCAGTACACCTTC.

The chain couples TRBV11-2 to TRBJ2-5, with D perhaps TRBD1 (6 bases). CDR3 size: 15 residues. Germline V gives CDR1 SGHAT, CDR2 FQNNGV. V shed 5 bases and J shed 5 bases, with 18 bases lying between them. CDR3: CASSLTQGRRETQYF. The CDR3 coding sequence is TGTGCCAGCAGCCTTACTCAGGGGCGCCGGGAGACCCAGTACTTC.

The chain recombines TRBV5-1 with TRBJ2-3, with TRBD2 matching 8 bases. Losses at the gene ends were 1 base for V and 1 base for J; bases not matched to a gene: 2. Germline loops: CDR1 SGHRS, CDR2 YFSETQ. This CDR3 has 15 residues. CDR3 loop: CASSLRRGGTDTQYF. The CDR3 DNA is TGCGCCAGCAGCTTGAGGCGGGGGGGCACAGATACGCAGTATTTT. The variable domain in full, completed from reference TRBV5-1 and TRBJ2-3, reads KAGVTQTPRYLIKTRGQQVTLSCSPISGHRSVSWYQQTPGQGLQFLFEYFSETQRNKGNFPGRFSGRQFSNSRSEMNVSTLELGDSALYLCASSLRRGGTDTQYFGPGTRLTVL.

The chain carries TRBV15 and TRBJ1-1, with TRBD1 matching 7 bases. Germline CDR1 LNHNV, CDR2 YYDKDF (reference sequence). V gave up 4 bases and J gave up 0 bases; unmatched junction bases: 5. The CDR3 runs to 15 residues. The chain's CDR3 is CATSKSDRVNTEAFF. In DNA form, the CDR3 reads TGTGCCACCAGCAAGAGCGACAGGGTGAACACTGAAGCTTTCTTT.

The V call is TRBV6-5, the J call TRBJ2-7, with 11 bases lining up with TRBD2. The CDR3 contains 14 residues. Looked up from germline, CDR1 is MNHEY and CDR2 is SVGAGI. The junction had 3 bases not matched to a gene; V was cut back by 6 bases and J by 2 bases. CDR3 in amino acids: CASRRLAGTYEQYF. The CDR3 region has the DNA TGTGCCAGCAGGAGACTAGCGGGGACCTACGAGCAGTACTTC.

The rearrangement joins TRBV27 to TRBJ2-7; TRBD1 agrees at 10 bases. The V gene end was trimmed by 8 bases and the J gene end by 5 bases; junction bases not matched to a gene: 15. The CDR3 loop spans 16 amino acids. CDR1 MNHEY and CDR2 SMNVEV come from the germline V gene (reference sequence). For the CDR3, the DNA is TGTGCCAGCGGCTTGCTGGGACAGGGGTTTTCGGACGAGCAGTACTTC. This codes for CASGLLGQGFSDEQYF.

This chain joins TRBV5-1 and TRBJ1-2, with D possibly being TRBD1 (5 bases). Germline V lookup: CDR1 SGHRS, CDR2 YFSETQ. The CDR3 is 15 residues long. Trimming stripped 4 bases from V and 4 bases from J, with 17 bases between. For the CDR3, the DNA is TGCGCCAGCAGCATCGGACGTTCGGGGGGCTATGGCTACACCTTC. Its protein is CASSIGRSGGYGYTF.

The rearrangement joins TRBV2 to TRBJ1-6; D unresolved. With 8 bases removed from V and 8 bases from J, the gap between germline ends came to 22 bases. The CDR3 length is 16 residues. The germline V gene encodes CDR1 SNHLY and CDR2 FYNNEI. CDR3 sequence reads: CASQISRGEQHSPLHF. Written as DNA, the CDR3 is TGTGCCAGCCAAATTTCGCGGGGAGAGCAGCATTCACCCCTCCACTTT.

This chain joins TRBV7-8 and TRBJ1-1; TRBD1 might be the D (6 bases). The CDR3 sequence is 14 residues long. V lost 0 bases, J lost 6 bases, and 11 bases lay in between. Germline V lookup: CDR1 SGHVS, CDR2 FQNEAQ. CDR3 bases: TGTGCCAGCAGCTTAGCTCAGGACAGAGCTGAAGCTTTCTTT. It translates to CASSLAQDRAEAFF.

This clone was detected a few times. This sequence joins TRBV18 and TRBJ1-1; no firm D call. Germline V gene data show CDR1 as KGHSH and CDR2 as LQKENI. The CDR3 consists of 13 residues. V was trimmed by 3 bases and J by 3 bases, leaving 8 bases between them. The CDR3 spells CASSPGLDTEAFF. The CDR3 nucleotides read TGTGCCAGCTCACCCGGGTTGGACACTGAAGCTTTCTTT. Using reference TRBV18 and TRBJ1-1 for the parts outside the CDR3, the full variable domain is NAGVMQNPRHLVRRRGQEARLRCSPMKGHSHVYWYRQLPEEGLKFMVYLQKENIIDESGMPKERFSAEFPKEGPSILRIQQVVRGDSAAYFCASSPGLDTEAFFGQGTRLTVV.

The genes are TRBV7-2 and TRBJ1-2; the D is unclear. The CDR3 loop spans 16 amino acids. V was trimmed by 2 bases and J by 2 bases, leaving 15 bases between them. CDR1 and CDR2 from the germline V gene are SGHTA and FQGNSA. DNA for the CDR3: TGTGCCAGCAGCTTATCAGGTGCCCCTTCGAACTATGGCTACACCTTC. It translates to CASSLSGAPSNYGYTF.

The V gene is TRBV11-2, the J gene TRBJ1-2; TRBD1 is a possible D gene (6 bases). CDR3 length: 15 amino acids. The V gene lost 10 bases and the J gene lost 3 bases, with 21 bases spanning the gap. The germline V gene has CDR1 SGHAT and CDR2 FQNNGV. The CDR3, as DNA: TGTGCCACCCGGCCGGGGGGGGCGGGCGACTATGGCTACACCTTC. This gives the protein CATRPGGAGDYGYTF.

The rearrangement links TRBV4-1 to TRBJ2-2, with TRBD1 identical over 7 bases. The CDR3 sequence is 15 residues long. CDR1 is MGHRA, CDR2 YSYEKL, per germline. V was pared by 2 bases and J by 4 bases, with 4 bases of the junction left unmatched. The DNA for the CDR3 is TGCGCCAGCAGCCAAACAGGGGCCTCCACCGGGGAGCTGTTTTTT. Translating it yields CASSQTGASTGELFF.

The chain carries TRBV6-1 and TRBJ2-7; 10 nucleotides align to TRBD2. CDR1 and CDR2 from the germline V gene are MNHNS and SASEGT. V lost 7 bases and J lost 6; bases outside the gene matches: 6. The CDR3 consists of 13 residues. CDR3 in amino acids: CASTLAGLSEQYF. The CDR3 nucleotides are TGTGCCAGCACACTAGCGGGGCTTTCCGAGCAGTACTTC.

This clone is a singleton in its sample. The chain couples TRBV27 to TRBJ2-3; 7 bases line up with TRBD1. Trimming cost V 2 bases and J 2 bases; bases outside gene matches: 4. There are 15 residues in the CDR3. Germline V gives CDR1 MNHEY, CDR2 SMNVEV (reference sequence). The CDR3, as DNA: TGTGCCAGCAGTTTAAGCAGGGGGACCACAGATACGCAGTATTTT. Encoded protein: CASSLSRGTTDTQYF.

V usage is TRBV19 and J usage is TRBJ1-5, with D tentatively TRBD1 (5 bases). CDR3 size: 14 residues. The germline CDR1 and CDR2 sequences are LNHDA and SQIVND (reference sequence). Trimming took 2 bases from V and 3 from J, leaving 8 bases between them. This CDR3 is CASSIRQFNQPQHF. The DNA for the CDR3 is TGTGCCAGTAGTATACGACAGTTCAATCAGCCCCAGCATTTT.

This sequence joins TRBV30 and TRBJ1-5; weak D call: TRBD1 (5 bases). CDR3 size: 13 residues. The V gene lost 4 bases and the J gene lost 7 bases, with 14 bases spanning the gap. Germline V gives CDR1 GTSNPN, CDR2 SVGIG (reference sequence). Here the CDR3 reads CAWNGGGDQPQHF. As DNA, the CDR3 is TGTGCCTGGAACGGTGGAGGGGACCAGCCCCAGCATTTT.

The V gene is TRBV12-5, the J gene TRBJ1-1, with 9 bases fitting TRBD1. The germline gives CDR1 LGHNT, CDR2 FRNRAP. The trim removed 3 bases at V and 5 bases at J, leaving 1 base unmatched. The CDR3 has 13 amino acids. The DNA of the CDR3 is TGTGCTAGTGGTTTCGACAGGGGGACTGAAGCTTTCTTT. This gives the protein CASGFDRGTEAFF.

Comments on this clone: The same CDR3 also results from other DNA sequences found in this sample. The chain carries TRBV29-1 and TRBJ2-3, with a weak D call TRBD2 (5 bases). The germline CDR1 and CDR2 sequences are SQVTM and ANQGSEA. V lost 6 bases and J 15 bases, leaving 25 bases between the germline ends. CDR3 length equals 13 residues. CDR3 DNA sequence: TGCAGCGTCCTCCGGACTCAGAGGTCGGAGCAATATTTT. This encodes CSVLRTQRSEQYF.

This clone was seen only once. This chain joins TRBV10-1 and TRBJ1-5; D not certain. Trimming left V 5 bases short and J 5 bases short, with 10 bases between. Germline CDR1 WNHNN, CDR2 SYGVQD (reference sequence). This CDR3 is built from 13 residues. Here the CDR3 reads CASSSNSYQPQHF. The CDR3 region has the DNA TGCGCCAGCAGTTCTAACAGCTATCAGCCCCAGCATTTT.

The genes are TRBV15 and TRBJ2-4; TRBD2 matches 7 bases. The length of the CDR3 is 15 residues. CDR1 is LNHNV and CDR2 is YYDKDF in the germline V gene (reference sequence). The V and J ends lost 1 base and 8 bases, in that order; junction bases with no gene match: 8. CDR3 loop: CATSRGEGQRDIQYF. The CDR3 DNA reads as TGTGCCACCAGCAGAGGGGAGGGCCAGCGGGACATTCAGTACTTC.

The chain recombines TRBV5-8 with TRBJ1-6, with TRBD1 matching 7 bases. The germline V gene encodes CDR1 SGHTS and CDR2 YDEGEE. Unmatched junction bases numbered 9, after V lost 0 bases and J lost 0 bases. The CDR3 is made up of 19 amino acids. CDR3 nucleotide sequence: TGTGCCAGCAGCTTGGTCGGGACAGCTTGGAGCTCCTATAATTCACCCCTCCACTTT. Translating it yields CASSLVGTAWSSYNSPLHF.

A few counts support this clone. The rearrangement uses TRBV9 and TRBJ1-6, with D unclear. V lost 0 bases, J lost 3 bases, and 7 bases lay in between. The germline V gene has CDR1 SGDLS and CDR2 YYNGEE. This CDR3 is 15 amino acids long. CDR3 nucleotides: TGTGCCAGCAGCGTAGAGGCAGGCTATAATTCACCCCTCCACTTT. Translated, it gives CASSVEAGYNSPLHF. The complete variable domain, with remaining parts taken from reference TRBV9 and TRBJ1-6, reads DSGVTQTPKHLITATGQRVTLRCSPRSGDLSVYWYQQSLDQGLQFLIQYYNGEERAKGNILERFSAQQFPDLHSELNLSSLELGDSALYFCASSVEAGYNSPLHFGNGTRLTVT.

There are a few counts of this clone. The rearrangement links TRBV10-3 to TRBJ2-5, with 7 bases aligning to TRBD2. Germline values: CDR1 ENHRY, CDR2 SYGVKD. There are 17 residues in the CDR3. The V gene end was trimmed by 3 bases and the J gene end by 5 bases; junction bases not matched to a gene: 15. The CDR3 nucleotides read TGTGCCATCAGTGATGCCTCAGAGCGGGGTGCTGAGGAGACCCAGTACTTC. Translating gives CAISDASERGAEETQYF.

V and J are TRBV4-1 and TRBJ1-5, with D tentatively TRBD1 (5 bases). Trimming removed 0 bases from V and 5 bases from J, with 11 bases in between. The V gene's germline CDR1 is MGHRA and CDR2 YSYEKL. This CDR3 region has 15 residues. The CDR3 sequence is CASSQDPAGYQPQHF. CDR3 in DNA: TGCGCCAGCAGCCAAGACCCTGCAGGGTATCAGCCCCAGCATTTT.

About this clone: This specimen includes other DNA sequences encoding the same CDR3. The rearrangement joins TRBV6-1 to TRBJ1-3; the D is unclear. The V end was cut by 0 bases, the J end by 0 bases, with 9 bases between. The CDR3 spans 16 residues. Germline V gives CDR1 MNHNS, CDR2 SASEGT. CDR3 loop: CASSEAPPSSGNTIYF. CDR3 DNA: TGTGCCAGCAGTGAAGCGCCGCCGAGCTCTGGAAACACCATATATTTT.

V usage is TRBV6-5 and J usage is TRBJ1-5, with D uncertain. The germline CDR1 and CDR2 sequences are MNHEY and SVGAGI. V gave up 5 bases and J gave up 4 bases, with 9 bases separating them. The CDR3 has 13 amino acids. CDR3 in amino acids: CASSGAVNQPQHF. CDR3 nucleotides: TGTGCCAGCAGTGGAGCAGTAAATCAGCCCCAGCATTTT.

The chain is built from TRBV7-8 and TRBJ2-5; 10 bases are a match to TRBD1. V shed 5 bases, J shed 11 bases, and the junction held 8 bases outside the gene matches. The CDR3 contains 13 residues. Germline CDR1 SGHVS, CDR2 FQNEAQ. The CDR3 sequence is CASSLGQGWEQYF. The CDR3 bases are TGTGCCAGCAGCCTGGGACAGGGGTGGGAGCAGTACTTC.